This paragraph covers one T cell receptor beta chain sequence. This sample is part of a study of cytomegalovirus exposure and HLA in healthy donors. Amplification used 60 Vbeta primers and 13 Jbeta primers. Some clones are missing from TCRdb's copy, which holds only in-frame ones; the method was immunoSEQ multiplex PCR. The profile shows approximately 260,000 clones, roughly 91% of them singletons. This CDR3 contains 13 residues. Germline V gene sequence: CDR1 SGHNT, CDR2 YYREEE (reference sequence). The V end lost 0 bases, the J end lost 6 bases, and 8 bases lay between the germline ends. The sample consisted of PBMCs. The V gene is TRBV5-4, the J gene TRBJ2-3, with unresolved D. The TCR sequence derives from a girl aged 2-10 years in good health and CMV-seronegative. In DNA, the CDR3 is TGTGCCAGCAGCTTGGCCTTAGTCGATACGCAGTATTTT. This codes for CASSLALVDTQYF.